Given below is one TCR beta chain in context. These data belong to a study of shared clonotypes between healthy human individuals. CDR3 length: 15 residues. Trimming left V 7 bases short and J 0 bases short, with 12 bases between. The germline V gene encodes CDR1 MNHNY and CDR2 SVGAGI (reference sequence). Each PCR replicate from the sorted subsets contained roughly 210 ng DNA, which is tens of thousands of T cell genomes. Libraries were prepared by immunoSEQ multiplex PCR; TCRdb keeps only in-frame clonotypes and omits some of them. Found here are some 1.5 million clones, approximately 98% of them singletons; the top ten hold about 0.4%.

This chain connects TRBV6-6 to TRBJ2-2; TRBD1 might be the D (6 bases). The material sequenced was naive CD4+ T cells sorted from blood. The subset was: CD45RA+ positively selected. This TCR came from a young man in good health. CDR3 DNA sequence: TGTGCCAGCACCAACGGACAGCCGAACACCGGGGAGCTGTTTTTT. Translated, it gives CASTNGQPNTGELFF.